The entry below gives a single TCR beta chain sequence along with its context. The antigen is unknown. This entry belongs to a study of cytomegalovirus exposure and HLA in healthy donors. Study results and caveats: Rare TCR sequences dominated, though some public TCRs recurred in many donors. With high specificity and sensitivity, the classifier reportedly diagnosed cytomegalovirus status.

Clones were read by immunoSEQ multiplex PCR, and TCRdb kept only the in-frame ones, dropping some. The table records some 68,000 clones, 94% of them present only once. Trimming pared 3 bases from V and 2 bases from J, leaving 11 bases between. The CDR3 has 14 residues. The germline gives CDR1 LNHDA, CDR2 SQIVND (reference sequence). The sequencing sample was made of PBMCs. The chain combines TRBV19 with TRBJ2-7, with D possibly TRBD2 on 5 matching bases. This sequence was found in a young man in good health and CMV-seropositive. This chain's CDR3 is CASSIGRGTYEQYF. The CDR3 region has the DNA TGTGCCAGTAGTATTGGTCGGGGAACCTACGAGCAGTACTTC.